Following are 5 T cell receptor beta chains from one sample sequenced in a study of blood T cell repertoires in COVID-19. Method: immunoSEQ multiplex PCR; TCRdb's copy keeps in-frame clones and lacks some. Of around 280,000 clones in the sample, 88% are singletons; the top ten hold about 11%. Input material: peripheral blood. All receptors come from a woman aged 25 to 45 with COVID-19, enrolled during active disease.

The chain combines TRBV7-9 with TRBJ1-2; 9 bases fit TRBD1. The CDR3 extends over 13 amino acids. With V trimmed by 5 bases and J by 4 bases, 2 bases remained unmatched. Germline CDR1 is SEHNR and CDR2 is FQNEAQ (reference sequence). CDR3 residues: CASSRDRAYGYTF. For the CDR3, the DNA is TGTGCCAGCAGCCGGGACAGGGCCTATGGCTACACCTTC.

The J gene is TRBJ2-4, the V gene TRBV7-2; 8 bases agree with TRBD1. This CDR3 has 17 residues. Unmatched junction bases numbered 7, after V lost 3 bases and J lost 0 bases. CDR1 and CDR2 (germline): SGHTA, FQGNSA. CDR3 DNA: TGTGCCAGCAGCTTTCGGAGCGGACAGGGAGCCAAAAACATTCAGTACTTC. As protein: CASSFRSGQGAKNIQYF. Full variable domain (remainder filled in from reference TRBV7-2 and TRBJ2-4): GAGVSQSPSNKVTEKGKDVELRCDPISGHTALYWYRQSLGQGLEFLIYFQGNSAPDKSGLPSDRFSAERTGGSVSTLTIQRTQQEDSAVYLCASSFRSGQGAKNIQYFGAGTRLSVL.

The gene calls are TRBV24-1 and TRBJ2-1; possibly TRBD2 for D (5 bases). V lost 8 bases, J lost 0 bases, and 13 bases lay in between. Germline lookup yields CDR1 KGHDR and CDR2 SFDVKD. The CDR3 has 15 amino acids. The chain's CDR3 is CATKPKRSSYNEQFF. CDR3 nucleotide sequence: TGTGCCACCAAGCCTAAGCGGAGCTCCTACAATGAGCAGTTCTTC.

About this clone itself: Other DNA variants within this sample encode the same CDR3. The chain employs TRBV5-1 and TRBJ2-1, with a tentative D call TRBD2 (6 bases). In germline, CDR1 is SGHRS, CDR2 YFSETQ. V was shortened by 4 bases and J by 4 bases, with 12 bases between the two germline ends. This CDR3 has 14 residues. The CDR3 coding sequence is TGCGCCAGCAGCCGGGACTCAACTTACAATGAGCAGTTCTTC. This encodes CASSRDSTYNEQFF.

V usage is TRBV6-5 and J usage is TRBJ1-3, with D possibly being TRBD1 (5 bases). V lost 2 bases, J lost 6 bases, and 8 bases lay in between. CDR3 length: 13 residues. The germline gives CDR1 MNHEY, CDR2 SVGAGI. The CDR3 nucleotides read TGTGCCAGCAGTTACCAGGGTTCAAACACCATATATTTT. It yields the protein CASSYQGSNTIYF.